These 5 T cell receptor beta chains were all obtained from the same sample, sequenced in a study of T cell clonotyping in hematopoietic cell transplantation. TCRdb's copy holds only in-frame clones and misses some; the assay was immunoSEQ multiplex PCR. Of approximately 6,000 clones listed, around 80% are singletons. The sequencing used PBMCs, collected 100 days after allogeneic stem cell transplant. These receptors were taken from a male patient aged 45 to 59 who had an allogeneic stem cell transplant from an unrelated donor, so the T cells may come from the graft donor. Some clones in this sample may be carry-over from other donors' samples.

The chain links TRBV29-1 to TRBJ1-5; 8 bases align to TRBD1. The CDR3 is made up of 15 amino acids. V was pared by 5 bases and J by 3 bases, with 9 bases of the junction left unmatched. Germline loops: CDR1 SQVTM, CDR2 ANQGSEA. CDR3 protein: CSVLMTGDFNQPQHF. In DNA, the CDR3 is TGCAGCGTTCTGATGACAGGGGATTTCAATCAGCCCCAGCATTTT. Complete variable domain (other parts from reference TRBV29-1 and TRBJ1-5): SAVISQKPSRDICQRGTSLTIQCQVDSQVTMMFWYRQQPGQSLTLIATANQGSEATYESGFVIDKFPISRPNLTFSTLTVSNMSPEDSSIYLCSVLMTGDFNQPQHFGDGTRLSIL.

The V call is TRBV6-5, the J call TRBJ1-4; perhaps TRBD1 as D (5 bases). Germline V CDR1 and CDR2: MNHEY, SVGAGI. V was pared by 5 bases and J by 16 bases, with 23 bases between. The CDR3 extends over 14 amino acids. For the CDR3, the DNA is TGTGCCAGCAGTAGGGGACCGAGGGAATCCAGACAGTTTTTT. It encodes CASSRGPRESRQFF.

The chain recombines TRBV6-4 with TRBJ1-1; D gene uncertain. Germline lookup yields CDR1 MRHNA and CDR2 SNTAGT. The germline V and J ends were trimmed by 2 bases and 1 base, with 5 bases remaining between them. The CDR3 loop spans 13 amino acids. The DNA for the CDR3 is TGTGCCAGCAGTGACATCCCGAACACTGAAGCTTTCTTT. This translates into CASSDIPNTEAFF.

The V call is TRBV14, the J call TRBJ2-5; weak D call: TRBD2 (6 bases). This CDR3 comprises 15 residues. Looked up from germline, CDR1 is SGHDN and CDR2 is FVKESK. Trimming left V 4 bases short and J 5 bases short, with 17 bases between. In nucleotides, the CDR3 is TGTGCCAGCAGCCGGGGGGATACTACCAGGGAGACCCAGTACTTC. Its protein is CASSRGDTTRETQYF. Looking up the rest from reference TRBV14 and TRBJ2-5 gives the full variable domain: EAGVTQFPSHSVIEKGQTVTLRCDPISGHDNLYWYRRVMGKEIKFLLHFVKESKQDESGMPNNRFLAERTGGTYSTLKVQPAELEDSGVYFCASSRGDTTRETQYFGPGTRLLVL.

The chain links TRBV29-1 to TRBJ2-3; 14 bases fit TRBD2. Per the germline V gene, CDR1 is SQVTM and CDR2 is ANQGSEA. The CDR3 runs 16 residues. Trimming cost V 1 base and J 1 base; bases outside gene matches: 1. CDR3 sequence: CSVEGGLAGGTDTQYF. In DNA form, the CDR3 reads TGCAGCGTTGAAGGGGGACTAGCGGGAGGCACAGATACGCAGTATTTT.